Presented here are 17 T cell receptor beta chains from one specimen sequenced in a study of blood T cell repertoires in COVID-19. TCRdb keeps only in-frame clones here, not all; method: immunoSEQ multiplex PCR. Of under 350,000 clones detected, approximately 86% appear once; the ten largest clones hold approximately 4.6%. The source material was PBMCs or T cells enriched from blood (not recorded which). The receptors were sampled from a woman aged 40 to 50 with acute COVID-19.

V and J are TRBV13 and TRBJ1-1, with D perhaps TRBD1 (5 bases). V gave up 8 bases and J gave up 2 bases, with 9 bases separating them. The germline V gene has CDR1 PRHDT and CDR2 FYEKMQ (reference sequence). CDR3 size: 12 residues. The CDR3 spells CASADTNTEAFF. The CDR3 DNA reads TGTGCCAGCGCGGACACCAACACTGAAGCTTTCTTT.

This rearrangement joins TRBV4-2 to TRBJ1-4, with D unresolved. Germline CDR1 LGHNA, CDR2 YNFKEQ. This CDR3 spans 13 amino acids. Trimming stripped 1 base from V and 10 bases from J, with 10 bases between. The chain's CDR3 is CASSQGLIGKLFF. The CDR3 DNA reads TGTGCCAGCAGCCAAGGACTGATAGGAAAACTGTTTTTT.

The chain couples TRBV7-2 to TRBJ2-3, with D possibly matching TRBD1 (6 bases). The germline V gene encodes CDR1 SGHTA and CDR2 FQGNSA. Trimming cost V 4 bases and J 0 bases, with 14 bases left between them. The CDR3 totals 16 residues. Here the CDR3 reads CASSSRGSSSTDTQYF. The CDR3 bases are TGTGCCAGCAGCTCCAGGGGTTCCTCGAGCACAGATACGCAGTATTTT. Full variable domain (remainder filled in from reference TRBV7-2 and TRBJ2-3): GAGVSQSPSNKVTEKGKDVELRCDPISGHTALYWYRQSLGQGLEFLIYFQGNSAPDKSGLPSDRFSAERTGGSVSTLTIQRTQQEDSAVYLCASSSRGSSSTDTQYFGPGTRLTVL.

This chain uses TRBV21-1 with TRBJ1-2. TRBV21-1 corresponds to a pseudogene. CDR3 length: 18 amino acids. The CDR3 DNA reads TGTGCCAGCAGCAAACCCGACAAAAACGGGGTGGCTAACTATGGCTACACCTTC. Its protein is CASSKPDKNGVANYGYTF.

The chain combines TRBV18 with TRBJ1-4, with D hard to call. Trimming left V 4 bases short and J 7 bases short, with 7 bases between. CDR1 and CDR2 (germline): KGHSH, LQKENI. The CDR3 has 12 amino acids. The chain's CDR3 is CASSLGAEKLFF. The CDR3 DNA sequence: TGTGCCAGCTCACTAGGAGCTGAAAAACTGTTTTTT.

CDR3 loop: CASGLAEYNEQFF. The DNA of the CDR3 is TGTGCCAGCGGGCTAGCGGAATACAATGAGCAGTTCTTC. The chain combines TRBV6-5 with TRBJ2-1; TRBD2 matches 7 bases. The CDR3 runs to 13 residues. Germline values: CDR1 MNHEY, CDR2 SVGAGI. J gave up 4 bases and V 8 bases, and 5 bases lay outside the gene matches.

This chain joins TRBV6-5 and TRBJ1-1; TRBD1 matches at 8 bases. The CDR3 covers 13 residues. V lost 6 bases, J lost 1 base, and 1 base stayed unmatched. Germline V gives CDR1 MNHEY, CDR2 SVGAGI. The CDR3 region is CASSDRGNTEAFF. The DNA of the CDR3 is TGTGCCAGCAGCGACAGGGGGAACACTGAAGCTTTCTTT.

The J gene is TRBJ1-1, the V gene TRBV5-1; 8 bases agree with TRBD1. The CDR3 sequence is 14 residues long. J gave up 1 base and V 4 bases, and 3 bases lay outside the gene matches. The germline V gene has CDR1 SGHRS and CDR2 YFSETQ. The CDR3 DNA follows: TGCGCCAGCAGCCCTGGGACAGGGAACACTGAAGCTTTCTTT. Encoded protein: CASSPGTGNTEAFF.

CDR3: CASGPTLQGYEQYF. In nucleotides, the CDR3 is TGTGCCAGCGGGCCTACTCTACAGGGATACGAGCAGTACTTC. The chain uses TRBV5-8 and TRBJ2-7, with a weak D call TRBD1 (6 bases). The V end lost 7 bases, the J end lost 4 bases, and 18 bases lay between the germline ends. The germline gives CDR1 SGHTS, CDR2 YDEGEE. The CDR3 runs to 14 residues.

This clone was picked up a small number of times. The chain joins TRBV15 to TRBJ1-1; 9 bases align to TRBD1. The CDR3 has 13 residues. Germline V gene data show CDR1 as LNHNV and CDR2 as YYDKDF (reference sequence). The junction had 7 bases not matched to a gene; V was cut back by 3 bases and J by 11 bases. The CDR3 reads CATSSGQGRGAFF. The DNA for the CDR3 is TGTGCCACCAGCAGTGGACAGGGGCGAGGGGCTTTCTTT.

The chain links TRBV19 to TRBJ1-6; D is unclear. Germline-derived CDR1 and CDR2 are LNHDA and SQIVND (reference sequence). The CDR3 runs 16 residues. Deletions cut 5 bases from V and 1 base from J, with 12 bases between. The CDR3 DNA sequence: TGTGCCAGTAGTTACGGCTCGGGTTCCTATAATTCACCCCTCCACTTT. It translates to CASSYGSGSYNSPLHF.

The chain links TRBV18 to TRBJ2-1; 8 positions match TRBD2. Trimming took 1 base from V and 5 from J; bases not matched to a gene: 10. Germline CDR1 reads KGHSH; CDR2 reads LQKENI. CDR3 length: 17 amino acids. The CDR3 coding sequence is TGTGCCAGCTCACCACTTGCCCCGGGGGGGTTTAACAATGAGCAGTTCTTC. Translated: CASSPLAPGGFNNEQFF.

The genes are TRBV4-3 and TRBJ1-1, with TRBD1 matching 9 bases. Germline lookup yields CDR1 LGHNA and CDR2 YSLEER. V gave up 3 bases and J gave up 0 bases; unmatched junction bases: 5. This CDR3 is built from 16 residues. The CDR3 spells CASSQGTGSMNTEAFF. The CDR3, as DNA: TGCGCCAGCAGCCAGGGGACAGGGTCCATGAACACTGAAGCTTTCTTT.

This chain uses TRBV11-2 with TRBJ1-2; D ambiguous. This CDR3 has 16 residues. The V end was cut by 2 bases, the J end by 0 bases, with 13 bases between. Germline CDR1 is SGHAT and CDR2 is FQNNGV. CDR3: CASSLNHRGANYGYTF. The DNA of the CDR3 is TGTGCCAGCAGCTTAAATCATCGGGGAGCTAACTATGGCTACACCTTC. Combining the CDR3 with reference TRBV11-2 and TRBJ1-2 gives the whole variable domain EAGVAQSPRYKIIEKRQSVAFWCNPISGHATLYWYQQILGQGPKLLIQFQNNGVVDDSQLPKDRFSAERLKGVDSTLKIQPAKLEDSAVYLCASSLNHRGANYGYTFGSGTRLTVV.

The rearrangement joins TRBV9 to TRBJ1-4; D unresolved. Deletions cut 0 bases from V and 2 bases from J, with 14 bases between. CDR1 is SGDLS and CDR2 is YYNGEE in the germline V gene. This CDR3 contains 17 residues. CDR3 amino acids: CASSVGSVRGTNEKLFF. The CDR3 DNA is TGTGCCAGCAGCGTAGGGTCTGTACGGGGTACTAATGAAAAACTGTTTTTT.

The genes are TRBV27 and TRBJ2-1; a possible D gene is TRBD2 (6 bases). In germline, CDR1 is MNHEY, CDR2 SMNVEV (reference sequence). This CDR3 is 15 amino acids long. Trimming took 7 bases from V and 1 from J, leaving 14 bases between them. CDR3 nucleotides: TGTGCCAGCACCCAGTGGGGGGAATCCTACAATGAGCAGTTCTTC. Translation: CASTQWGESYNEQFF.

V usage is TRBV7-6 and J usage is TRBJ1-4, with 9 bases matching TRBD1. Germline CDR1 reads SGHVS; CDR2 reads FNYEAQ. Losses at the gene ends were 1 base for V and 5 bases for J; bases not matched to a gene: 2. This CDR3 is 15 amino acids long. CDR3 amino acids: CASSLEGQGNEKLFF. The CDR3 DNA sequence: TGTGCCAGCAGCTTAGAGGGACAGGGAAATGAAAAACTGTTTTTT.